The entry that follows covers one T cell receptor beta chain sequence. V was trimmed by 6 bases and J by 12 bases, leaving 24 bases between them. This CDR3 comprises 15 residues. Germline V gene lookup returns CDR1 KGHSH and CDR2 LQKENI. The sample is drawn from a study of tumor-infiltrating lymphocytes in primary liver carcinoma. DNA and RNA were both co-extracted from about 19-30 mg of bulk tissue that had not been sorted. Starting material of about 450 ng total RNA yielded TCR beta cDNA via a constant-region primer. Employing slightly modified ARM-PCR, three nested multiplex PCR rounds were run, and these gave rise to the TCR beta libraries. The first two PCR rounds used TRBV1-TRBV30 primers with a Cbeta primer, 9 to 11 cycles each. TCRdb processed the multiplex PCR reads anew with MiXCR; each CDR3 protein has one entry. The sample lists about 100,000 distinct CDR3 sequences, about 63% occurring once.

Material: liver tumor tissue from sampling region 2. Documented subset: tumor region T2, inferior pole. This receptor was obtained from an older woman with primary liver carcinoma and hepatitis B virus infection. The chain recombines TRBV18 with TRBJ2-1, with D possibly matching TRBD2 (6 bases). CDR3 sequence: CASSPFLAAYNWQFF. DNA of the CDR3: TGTGCCAGCTCCCCTTTTTTAGCGGCCTACAATTGGCAGTTCTTC. The full variable domain, with the rest looked up from reference TRBV18 and TRBJ2-1, is NAGVMQNPRHLVRRRGQEARLRCSPMKGHSHVYWYRQLPEEGLKFMVYLQKENIIDESGMPKERFSAEFPKEGPSILRIQQVVRGDSAAYFCASSPFLAAYNWQFFGPGTRLTVL.